A few counts support the clone carrying this TCR beta chain. Its antigen is not identified. The sample comes from a study of cytomegalovirus exposure and HLA in healthy donors. General study findings and limits: Later analysis demonstrated an association between a missense DCLRE1C variant and TCR beta V- and J-gene trimming. Cytomegalovirus association was assigned to approximately 160 TCR beta chains. TRBV6-2, TRBV6-3 and some other V segments were unresolvable in 87-base-pair reads.

CDR1 and CDR2 (germline): KGHSH, LQKENI. The CDR3 is 17 amino acids. Trimming took off 2 bases at V and 0 bases at J, with 16 bases between the two ends. Donors likely had unrecorded immune exposures despite being nominally healthy when sampled. With 60 Vbeta and 13 Jbeta primers, the PCR was carried out. Libraries were prepared by immunoSEQ multiplex PCR; TCRdb keeps only in-frame clonotypes and omits some of them. The sample comprises some 81,000 clones, roughly two thirds of which are singletons, and approximately 16% rests with the top ten. This chain connects TRBV18 to TRBJ1-1, with D possibly matching TRBD1 (6 bases). The sequenced sample consisted of PBMCs. The sequence came from a middle-aged woman in good health and CMV-seropositive. In nucleotides, the CDR3 is TGTGCCAGCTCACCAAGTATCCAGGGGCGCATGAACACTGAAGCTTTCTTT. Encoded protein: CASSPSIQGRMNTEAFF.